What follows describes a single T cell receptor beta chain. The antigen is undetermined. This specimen belongs to a study of cytomegalovirus exposure and HLA in healthy donors. Study conclusions and caveats: The study had only CMV serostatus as immune exposure information.

The PCR had 60 Vbeta and 13 Jbeta primers. Sequenced by immunoSEQ multiplex PCR; TCRdb stores in-frame clones only, minus some. The sample totals around 130,000 clones. Germline V lookup: CDR1 SGHVS, CDR2 FNYEAQ. There are 15 residues in the CDR3. Between the trimmed V and J ends, which lost 0 bases and 7 bases, there was a span of 10 bases. The source of this sequence is a woman between 55 and 75 years old in good health and CMV-seronegative. Sequenced sample: PBMCs. V and J are TRBV7-6 and TRBJ1-6, with D maybe TRBD1 (5 bases). The CDR3 DNA follows: TGTGCCAGCAGCTTAGCGGGGGGGATCAATTCACCCCTCCACTTT. Translated, it gives CASSLAGGINSPLHF.